This note documents a single T cell receptor (beta chain) sequence. Germline V gives CDR1 SGHTA, CDR2 FQGTGA. There are 16 residues in the CDR3. Trimming removed 1 base at V and 6 bases at J, with 16 bases between. Libraries were prepared by immunoSEQ multiplex PCR; TCRdb keeps only in-frame clonotypes and omits some of them. The repertoire holds about 230,000 clones, with around 89% as singletons. This record belongs to a study of blood T cell repertoires in COVID-19. Specimen: peripheral blood. This TCR was sampled from a man aged 25-45 years with COVID-19, enrolled during active disease. The chain has TRBV7-3 and TRBJ2-1, with a weak D call TRBD2 (5 bases). The CDR3 sequence is CASSLRPPGTGNEQFF. CDR3 in DNA: TGTGCCAGCAGCTTAAGACCTCCGGGAACGGGCAATGAGCAGTTCTTC.